A single sample gave rise to the 20 T cell receptor beta chains below, sequenced in a study of blood T cell repertoires in COVID-19. Measured with immunoSEQ multiplex PCR; TCRdb has only the in-frame clones, and not every one. The data contain around 130,000 clones, about 80% of them singletons. The sample was peripheral blood. These receptors were taken from a woman in her forties or fifties with acute or convalescent COVID-19.

The CDR3 nucleotides are TGTGCCACCAGTGGCCCAGGGGCAGAAAGCAATCAGCCCCAGCATTTT. Its protein is CATSGPGAESNQPQHF. J is TRBJ1-5 and V is TRBV24-1; D possibly corresponds to TRBD1 (6 bases). With 5 bases removed from V and 1 base from J, the gap between germline ends came to 14 bases. The CDR3 has 16 residues. CDR1 KGHDR and CDR2 SFDVKD come from the germline V gene.

J is TRBJ1-2 and V is TRBV5-1; 8 bases match TRBD1. The germline CDR1 and CDR2 sequences are SGHRS and YFSETQ. The length of the CDR3 is 18 residues. J was trimmed by 3 bases and V by 0 bases; bases with no gene match: 13. Here the CDR3 DNA reads TGCGCCAGCAGCTTGGTGTCCACCCCCCCGGACAGGGACTATGGCTACACCTTC. It encodes CASSLVSTPPDRDYGYTF.

The chain is built from TRBV5-1 and TRBJ2-3, with a possible D match to TRBD2 (5 bases). The germline gives CDR1 SGHRS, CDR2 YFSETQ. The V and J ends lost 2 bases and 2 bases respectively, with 12 bases between them. The CDR3 length is 15 residues. CDR3 residues: CASSFGSVLTDTQYF. The CDR3, as DNA: TGCGCCAGCAGCTTTGGTAGCGTGCTCACAGATACGCAGTATTTT.

The CDR3 reads CASSSHRDTEAFF. The CDR3 nucleotides are TGTGCCAGCAGTTCCCACAGGGACACTGAAGCTTTCTTT. The chain carries TRBV6-5 and TRBJ1-1, with D possibly matching TRBD1 (6 bases). Germline loops: CDR1 MNHEY, CDR2 SVGAGI. V was trimmed by 4 bases and J by 3 bases, leaving 9 bases between them. The CDR3 sequence is 13 residues long.

This clone was recorded once. The V call is TRBV5-4, the J call TRBJ1-6; TRBD1 agrees at 7 bases. Germline V lookup: CDR1 SGHNT, CDR2 YYREEE (reference sequence). The V gene end was trimmed by 4 bases and the J gene end by 7 bases; junction bases not matched to a gene: 5. This CDR3 region has 14 residues. CDR3 region: CASSRDSVNSPLHF. In DNA form, the CDR3 reads TGTGCCAGCAGCCGGGACAGTGTCAATTCACCCCTCCACTTT.

This clone came up once. CDR3 sequence: CATSDSQNPGANVLTF. The CDR3 DNA is TGTGCCACCAGTGATAGTCAGAACCCAGGGGCCAACGTCCTGACTTTC. V and J are TRBV24-1 and TRBJ2-6; D not certain. The CDR3 loop spans 16 amino acids. Deletions cut 3 bases from V and 4 bases from J, with 12 bases between. CDR1 is KGHDR, CDR2 SFDVKD, per germline.

V usage is TRBV28 and J usage is TRBJ1-5; TRBD1 is a possible D gene (6 bases). Trimming pared 4 bases from V and 0 bases from J, leaving 10 bases between. CDR1 is MDHEN and CDR2 is SYDVKM in the germline V gene. This CDR3 spans 15 amino acids. The CDR3 loop is CASSSDRRSNQPQHF. In DNA form, the CDR3 reads TGTGCCAGCAGTTCCGACAGGCGTAGCAATCAGCCCCAGCATTTT.

The chain has TRBV12-5 and TRBJ2-2; D not certain. Trimming left V 7 bases short and J 8 bases short, with 20 bases between. The CDR3 covers 15 residues. CDR1 and CDR2 (germline): LGHNT, FRNRAP. CDR3 sequence (DNA): TGTGCTAGTGCCCCTCCGACTTTGCACGGGGGGGAGCTGTTTTTT. This encodes CASAPPTLHGGELFF.

This chain joins TRBV2 and TRBJ1-1; D unresolved. The CDR3 has 13 residues. Trimming removed 4 bases at V and 1 base at J, with 7 bases between. Germline V gene lookup returns CDR1 SNHLY and CDR2 FYNNEI. The CDR3, as DNA: TGTGCCAGCAGTGCAGAGCGGAACACTGAAGCTTTCTTT. This gives the protein CASSAERNTEAFF.

The J gene is TRBJ2-1, the V gene TRBV3-1 (or the pseudogene TRBV3-2); no definite D call. This CDR3 contains 14 residues. V was cut by 7 bases and J by 4 bases, with 14 bases left in between. Germline V lookup: CDR1 LGHDT, CDR2 YNNKEL (reference sequence). CDR3 in amino acids: CASKMTGSYNEQFF. The CDR3 DNA is TGTGCCAGCAAAATGACCGGGTCTTACAATGAGCAGTTCTTC.

The V and J genes are TRBV5-4 and TRBJ2-3, with TRBD2 matching over 8 bases. The ends lost 9 bases at V and 2 bases at J; junction bases unmatched: 8. This CDR3 is built from 14 residues. Germline-derived CDR1 and CDR2 are SGHNT and YYREEE (reference sequence). The CDR3 region has the DNA TGTGCCACCGCGGGGGGCGCGGACACAGATACGCAGTATTTT. Residues: CATAGGADTDTQYF.

The chain employs TRBV5-4 and TRBJ2-7; D is undetermined. V was pared by 0 bases and J by 3 bases, with 10 bases between. CDR1 SGHNT and CDR2 YYREEE come from the germline V gene (reference sequence). The CDR3 is 14 amino acids. CDR3 coding DNA: TGTGCCAGCAGCTTGGCCCGATCAGACTACGAGCAGTACTTC. As protein: CASSLARSDYEQYF. Full variable domain (missing parts from reference TRBV5-4 and TRBJ2-7): ETGVTQSPTHLIKTRGQQVTLRCSSQSGHNTVSWYQQALGQGPQFIFQYYREEENGRGNFPPRFSGLQFPNYSSELNVNALELDDSALYLCASSLARSDYEQYFGPGTRLTVT.

The rearrangement joins TRBV7-9 to TRBJ2-7, with D tentatively TRBD1 (7 bases). The CDR3 covers 13 residues. CDR1 SEHNR and CDR2 FQNEAQ come from the germline V gene (reference sequence). Trimming took off 3 bases at V and 4 bases at J, with 10 bases between the two ends. This CDR3 reads CASSLAGGYEQYF. In DNA, the CDR3 is TGTGCCAGCAGCTTGGCAGGGGGGTACGAGCAGTACTTC.

V is TRBV5-1 and J is TRBJ2-1; a possible D gene is TRBD1 (5 bases). V lost 3 bases to trimming and J lost 8 bases, with 15 bases between them. The germline V gene encodes CDR1 SGHRS and CDR2 YFSETQ. The CDR3 is 14 amino acids. CDR3 sequence: CASSSSQTEHEQFF. DNA for the CDR3: TGCGCCAGCAGCTCGTCCCAGACAGAGCATGAGCAGTTCTTC.

The chain links TRBV30 to TRBJ2-7, with a possible D match to TRBD2 (5 bases). The V end was cut by 0 bases, the J end by 3 bases, with 12 bases between. This CDR3 is built from 14 residues. CDR1 and CDR2 (germline): GTSNPN, SVGIG (reference sequence). CDR3 region: CAWSVGAAHYEQYF. DNA of the CDR3: TGTGCCTGGAGTGTAGGAGCGGCTCACTACGAGCAGTACTTC.

The chain uses TRBV2 and TRBJ2-6; D is ambiguous. The CDR3 covers 13 residues. Germline CDR1 SNHLY, CDR2 FYNNEI. With 9 bases removed from V and 0 bases from J, the gap between germline ends came to 6 bases. CDR3 nucleotide sequence: TGTGCCAGTTCGGGCTCTGGGGCCAACGTCCTGACTTTC. Translating gives CASSGSGANVLTF.

This clone was counted only a few times. The same CDR3 arises from other DNA sequences in this sample as well. The J gene is TRBJ1-2, the V gene TRBV5-1, with 7 bases fitting TRBD1. This CDR3 contains 15 residues. The germline V gene encodes CDR1 SGHRS and CDR2 YFSETQ. Unmatched junction bases numbered 2, after V lost 0 bases and J lost 0 bases. The CDR3 spells CASSLDRGTNYGYTF. The CDR3 nucleotides read TGCGCCAGCAGCTTGGACAGGGGAACTAACTATGGCTACACCTTC. Full variable domain (outside the CDR3, taken from reference TRBV5-1 and TRBJ1-2): KAGVTQTPRYLIKTRGQQVTLSCSPISGHRSVSWYQQTPGQGLQFLFEYFSETQRNKGNFPGRFSGRQFSNSRSEMNVSTLELGDSALYLCASSLDRGTNYGYTFGSGTRLTVV.

The V call is TRBV9, the J call TRBJ2-7; D is possibly TRBD2 (5 bases). The CDR3 is made up of 15 amino acids. Germline V gives CDR1 SGDLS, CDR2 YYNGEE. Between the trimmed V and J ends, which lost 0 bases and 3 bases, there was a span of 13 bases. CDR3 sequence (DNA): TGTGCCAGCAGCGTAGGTGAGGGAAAACTCTACGAGCAGTACTTC. Protein sequence: CASSVGEGKLYEQYF.

This chain links TRBV30 with TRBJ2-7; 12 positions match TRBD2. Trimming at V came to 2 bases and at J to 3 bases, leaving 8 bases not matched to a gene. Per the germline V gene, CDR1 is GTSNPN and CDR2 is SVGIG (reference sequence). This CDR3 has 16 residues. The CDR3 DNA is TGTGCCTGGAGTTCGACTAGCGGGGGAACTAGCTACGAGCAGTACTTC. Translation gives CAWSSTSGGTSYEQYF.

This chain uses TRBV2 with TRBJ1-2; 7 nucleotides agree with TRBD1. Germline V gene data show CDR1 as SNHLY and CDR2 as FYNNEI. The CDR3 has 18 amino acids. V shed 3 bases and J 8 bases; nucleotides not matched to a gene: 21. Here the CDR3 DNA reads TGTGCCAGCAGTGAGACGAGAACCGGCCAGGGGGGATTTGTCGGCTACACCTTC. It specifies CASSETRTGQGGFVGYTF.